These 3 T cell receptor beta chains originate from one sample sequenced in a study of radiation and T cells in renal cell carcinoma. Time point noted: blood 4 weeks post-SBRT, at nephrectomy. Treatment given: 15 Gy SBRT to primary tumor, nephrectomy 4 weeks later. The table came from immunoSEQ multiplex PCR; TCRdb's copy has only in-frame clones and leaves some out. The data contain tens of thousands of clones, about 82% of them singletons. The material sequenced was blood, taken from a patient whose treatment included radiotherapy and nephrectomy. These receptors were collected from a man aged 45-60 years with renal cell carcinoma.

This clone appeared a single time. The chain combines TRBV12-5 with TRBJ1-1, with D unresolved. V lost 6 bases, J lost 5 bases, and 13 bases lay in between. CDR1 is LGHNT, CDR2 FRNRAP, per germline. CDR3 size: 13 residues. The CDR3 loop is CASGTRLGTEAFF. CDR3 bases: TGTGCTAGTGGCACCCGGCTAGGGACTGAAGCTTTCTTT. The full variable domain, in which reference TRBV12-5 and TRBJ1-1 provide the parts outside the CDR3, is DARVTQTPRHKVTEMGQEVTMRCQPILGHNTVFWYRQTMMQGLELLAYFRNRAPLDDSGMPKDRFSAEMPDATLATLKIQPSEPRDSAVYFCASGTRLGTEAFFGQGTRLTVV.

The genes are TRBV5-5 and TRBJ1-3, with D possibly matching TRBD1 (6 bases). Trimming cost V 5 bases and J 1 base, with 16 bases left between them. Germline V CDR1 and CDR2: SGHKS, YYEKEE (reference sequence). The CDR3 loop spans 16 amino acids. The CDR3 DNA is TGTGCCAGCAGTCGTACAGGGTTAACTTCTGGAAACACCATATATTTT. This gives the protein CASSRTGLTSGNTIYF.

In DNA, the CDR3 is TGTGCCAGCTCACCGGCCGGTCGGGGGGCCGGTATGGGCAATCAGCCCCAGCATTTT. Encoded protein: CASSPAGRGAGMGNQPQHF. The chain employs TRBV18 and TRBJ1-5; a possible D gene is TRBD1 (6 bases). Germline lookup yields CDR1 KGHSH and CDR2 LQKENI. V gave up 3 bases and J gave up 2 bases, with 23 bases separating them. This CDR3 comprises 19 residues.